This T cell receptor (beta chain) came from a study of T cell changes during pregnancy in multiple sclerosis. Sequencing was performed with immunoSEQ multiplex PCR; in TCRdb, only in-frame clones are kept and a portion is missing. The sample yields around 80,000 clones, about 92% seen once. The germline CDR1 and CDR2 sequences are SGDLS and YYNGEE. The V gene lost 2 bases and the J gene lost 0 bases, with 10 bases spanning the gap. The CDR3 is 15 amino acids. Regarding this clone: At the DNA level, this CDR3 is encoded by other sequences in the same sample as well.

Material: peripheral blood, obtained before pregnancy. The TCR originated in a female donor with multiple sclerosis, enrolled in a pregnancy study. The chain links TRBV9 to TRBJ2-3, with a possible D match to TRBD2 (6 bases). In nucleotides, the CDR3 is TGTGCCAGCAGCGTTGGCGGGGCCAGCACAGATACGCAGTATTTT. This encodes CASSVGGASTDTQYF. Together with reference TRBV9 and TRBJ2-3, the CDR3 gives the full variable domain: DSGVTQTPKHLITATGQRVTLRCSPRSGDLSVYWYQQSLDQGLQFLIQYYNGEERAKGNILERFSAQQFPDLHSELNLSSLELGDSALYFCASSVGGASTDTQYFGPGTRLTVL.